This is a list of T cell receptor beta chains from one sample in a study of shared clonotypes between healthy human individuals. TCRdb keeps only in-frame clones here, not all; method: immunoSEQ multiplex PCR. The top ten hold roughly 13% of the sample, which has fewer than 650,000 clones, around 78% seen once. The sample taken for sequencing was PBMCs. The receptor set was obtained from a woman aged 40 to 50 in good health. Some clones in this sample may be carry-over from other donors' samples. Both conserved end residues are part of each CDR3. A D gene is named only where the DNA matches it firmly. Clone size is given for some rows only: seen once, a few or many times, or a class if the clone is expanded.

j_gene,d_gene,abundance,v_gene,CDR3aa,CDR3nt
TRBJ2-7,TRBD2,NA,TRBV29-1,CSAGTSGLAYEQYF,TGCAGCGCCGGGACTAGCGGATTGGCCTACGAGCAGTACTTC
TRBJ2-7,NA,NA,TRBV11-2,CASSLTFSAGGTLYEQYF,TGTGCCAGCAGCTTAACTTTTTCCGCGGGCGGGACCTTATACGAGCAGTACTTC
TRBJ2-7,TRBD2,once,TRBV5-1,CASSLTSGRAEQYF,TGCGCCAGCAGCTTGACTAGCGGGAGGGCCGAGCAGTACTTC
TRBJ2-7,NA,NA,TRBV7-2,CASSSPRQGDAQYF,TGTGCCAGCAGCTCCCCCCGGCAGGGAGATGCGCAGTACTTC
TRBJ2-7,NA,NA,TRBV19,CASSNPGASYEQYF,TGTGCCAGTAGTAACCCGGGAGCCTCCTACGAGCAGTACTTC
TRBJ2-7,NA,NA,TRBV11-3,CASSFFRETYEQYF,TGTGCCAGCAGCTTCTTTCGGGAAACCTACGAGCAGTACTTC
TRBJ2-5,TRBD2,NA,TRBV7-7,CASTKWGGRQETQYF,TGTGCCAGCACCAAGTGGGGCGGGAGGCAAGAGACCCAGTACTTC
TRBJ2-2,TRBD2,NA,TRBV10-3,CAISLTPGLAGVSGELFF,TGTGCCATCAGTCTTACGCCGGGACTAGCGGGAGTCTCCGGGGAGCTGTTTTTT
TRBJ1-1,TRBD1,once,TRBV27,CASSLTWTGDTEAFF,TGTGCCAGCAGTCTAACCTGGACAGGGGATACTGAAGCTTTCTTT
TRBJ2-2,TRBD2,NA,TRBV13,CASSPGGLAVIAAGELFF,TGTGCCAGCAGCCCAGGTGGACTAGCGGTGATTGCGGCCGGGGAGCTGTTTTTT
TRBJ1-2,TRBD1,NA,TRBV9,CASSPPGGGYGYTF,TGTGCCAGCAGCCCCCCAGGGGGCGGGTATGGCTACACCTTC
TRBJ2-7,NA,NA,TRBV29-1,CSVLQGGSSYEQYF,TGCAGCGTATTGCAGGGGGGGTCCTCCTACGAGCAGTACTTC
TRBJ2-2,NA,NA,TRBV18,CASSPVAYMTGELFF,TGTGCCAGCTCACCCGTGGCCTATATGACCGGGGAGCTGTTTTTT
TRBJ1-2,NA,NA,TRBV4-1,CASSQDSMQSLYGYTF,TGCGCCAGCAGCCAAGATTCGATGCAGTCTCTCTATGGCTACACCTTC
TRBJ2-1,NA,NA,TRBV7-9,CASSLSAGSSYNEQFF,TGTGCCAGCAGCTTATCGGCGGGGAGCTCCTACAATGAGCAGTTCTTC
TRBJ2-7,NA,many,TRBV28,CASSSPSRGLEQYF,TGTGCCAGCAGTTCCCCGAGCCGAGGGCTGGAGCAGTACTTC
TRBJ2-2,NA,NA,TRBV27,CASSFRGTNTGELFF,TGTGCCAGCAGTTTTAGAGGGACGAACACCGGGGAGCTGTTTTTT
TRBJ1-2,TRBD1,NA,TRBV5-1,CASSQGQGIYGYTF,TGCGCCAGCAGCCAGGGACAGGGCATCTATGGCTACACCTTC
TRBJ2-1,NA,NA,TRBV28,CASSLTGYNEQFF,TGTGCCAGCAGTCTGACAGGTTACAATGAGCAGTTCTTC
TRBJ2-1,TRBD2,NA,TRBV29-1,CSVESSGSGYEQFF,TGCAGCGTTGAGAGTAGCGGGAGTGGCTATGAGCAGTTCTTC
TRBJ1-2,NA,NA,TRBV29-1,CSVEDKRQGSGYTF,TGCAGCGTTGAAGATAAGAGGCAGGGATCTGGCTACACCTTC
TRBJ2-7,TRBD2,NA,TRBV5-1,CASSLGLAGPYEQYF,TGCGCCAGCAGCTTGGGGCTAGCGGGGCCCTACGAGCAGTACTTC
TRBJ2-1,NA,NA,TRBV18,CASSPVGAGDEQFF,TGTGCCAGCTCACCAGTAGGAGCAGGGGATGAGCAGTTCTTC
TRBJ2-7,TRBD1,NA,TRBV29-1,CSASGTGYEQYF,TGCAGCGCATCCGGGACAGGGTATGAGCAGTACTTC
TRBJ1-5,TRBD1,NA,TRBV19,CASSNQGGQPQHF,TGTGCCAGTAGTAACCAGGGGGGTCAGCCCCAGCATTTT
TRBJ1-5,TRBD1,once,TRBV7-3,CASSLNTGGVQPQHF,TGTGCCAGCAGCTTAAACACAGGGGGAGTTCAGCCCCAGCATTTT
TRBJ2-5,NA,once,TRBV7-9,CASSPHNRETQYF,TGTGCCAGCAGTCCTCACAATCGGGAGACCCAGTACTTC
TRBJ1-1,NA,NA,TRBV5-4,CASSFLAANTEAFF,TGTGCCAGCAGCTTCCTGGCTGCGAACACTGAAGCTTTCTTT